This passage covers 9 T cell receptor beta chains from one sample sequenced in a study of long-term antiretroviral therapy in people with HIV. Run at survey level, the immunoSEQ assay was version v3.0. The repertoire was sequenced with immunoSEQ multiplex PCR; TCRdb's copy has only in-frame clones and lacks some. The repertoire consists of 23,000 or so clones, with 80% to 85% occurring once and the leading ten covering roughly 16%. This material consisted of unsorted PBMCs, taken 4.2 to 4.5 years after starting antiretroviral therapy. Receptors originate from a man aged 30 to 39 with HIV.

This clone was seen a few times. The CDR3 coding sequence is TGTGCCAGCAGTGAACCCTCCCATGAGCAGTTCTTC. It encodes CASSEPSHEQFF. V gene TRBV2 combines with J gene TRBJ2-1, with D uncertain. CDR3 length equals 12 residues. In germline, CDR1 is SNHLY, CDR2 FYNNEI. With 2 bases removed from V and 8 bases from J, the gap between germline ends came to 7 bases.

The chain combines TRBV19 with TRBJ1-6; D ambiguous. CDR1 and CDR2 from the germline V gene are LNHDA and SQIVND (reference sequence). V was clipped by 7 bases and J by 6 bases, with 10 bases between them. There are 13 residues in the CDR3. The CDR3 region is CASNLGINSPLHF. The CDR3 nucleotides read TGTGCCAGTAATTTAGGAATTAATTCACCCCTCCACTTT.

The CDR3 here is CASSQGHSTEAFF. The CDR3 coding sequence is TGTGCCAGCTCACAAGGACATAGCACTGAAGCTTTCTTT. The rearrangement links TRBV18 to TRBJ1-1; weak D call: TRBD1 (5 bases). Germline CDR1 reads KGHSH; CDR2 reads LQKENI. The CDR3 has 13 amino acids. V gave up 4 bases and J gave up 4 bases, with 10 bases separating them.

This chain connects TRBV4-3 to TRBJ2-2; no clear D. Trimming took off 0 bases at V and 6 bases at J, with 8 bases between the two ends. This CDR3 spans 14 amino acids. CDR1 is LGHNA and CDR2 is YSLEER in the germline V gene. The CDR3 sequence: CASSQEQRAGELFF. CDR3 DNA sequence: TGCGCCAGCAGCCAAGAACAACGAGCCGGGGAGCTGTTTTTT.

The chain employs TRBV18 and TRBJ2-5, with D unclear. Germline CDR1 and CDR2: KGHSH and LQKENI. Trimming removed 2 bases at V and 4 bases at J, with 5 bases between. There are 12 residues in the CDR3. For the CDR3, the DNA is TGTGCCAGCTCACCAAAGGGAGAGACCCAGTACTTC. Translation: CASSPKGETQYF. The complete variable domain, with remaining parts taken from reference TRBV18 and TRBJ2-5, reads NAGVMQNPRHLVRRRGQEARLRCSPMKGHSHVYWYRQLPEEGLKFMVYLQKENIIDESGMPKERFSAEFPKEGPSILRIQQVVRGDSAAYFCASSPKGETQYFGPGTRLLVL.

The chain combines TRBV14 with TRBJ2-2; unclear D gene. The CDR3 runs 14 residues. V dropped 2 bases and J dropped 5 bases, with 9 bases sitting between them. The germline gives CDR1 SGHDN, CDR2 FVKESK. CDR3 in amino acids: CASSQLGATGELFF. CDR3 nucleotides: TGTGCCAGCAGCCAACTAGGCGCAACCGGGGAGCTGTTTTTT.

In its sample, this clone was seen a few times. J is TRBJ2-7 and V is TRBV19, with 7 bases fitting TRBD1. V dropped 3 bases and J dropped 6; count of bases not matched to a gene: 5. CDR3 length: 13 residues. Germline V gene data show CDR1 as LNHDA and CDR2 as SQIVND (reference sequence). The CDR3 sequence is CASSIDREREQYF. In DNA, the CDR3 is TGTGCCAGTAGTATCGACAGGGAGCGCGAGCAGTACTTC.

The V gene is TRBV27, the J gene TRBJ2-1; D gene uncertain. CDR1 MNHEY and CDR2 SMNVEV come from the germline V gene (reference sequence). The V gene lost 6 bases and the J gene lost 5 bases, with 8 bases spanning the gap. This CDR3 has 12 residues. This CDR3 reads CASSQGNNEQFF. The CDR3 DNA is TGTGCCAGCAGCCAAGGGAACAATGAGCAGTTCTTC.

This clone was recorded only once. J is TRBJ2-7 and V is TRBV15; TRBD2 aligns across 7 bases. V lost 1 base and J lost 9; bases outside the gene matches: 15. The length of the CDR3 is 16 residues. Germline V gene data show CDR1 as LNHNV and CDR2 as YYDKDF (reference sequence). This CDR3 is CATSRVTGLDKGGQYF. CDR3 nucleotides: TGTGCCACCAGCAGAGTTACCGGACTAGACAAGGGCGGGCAGTACTTC.